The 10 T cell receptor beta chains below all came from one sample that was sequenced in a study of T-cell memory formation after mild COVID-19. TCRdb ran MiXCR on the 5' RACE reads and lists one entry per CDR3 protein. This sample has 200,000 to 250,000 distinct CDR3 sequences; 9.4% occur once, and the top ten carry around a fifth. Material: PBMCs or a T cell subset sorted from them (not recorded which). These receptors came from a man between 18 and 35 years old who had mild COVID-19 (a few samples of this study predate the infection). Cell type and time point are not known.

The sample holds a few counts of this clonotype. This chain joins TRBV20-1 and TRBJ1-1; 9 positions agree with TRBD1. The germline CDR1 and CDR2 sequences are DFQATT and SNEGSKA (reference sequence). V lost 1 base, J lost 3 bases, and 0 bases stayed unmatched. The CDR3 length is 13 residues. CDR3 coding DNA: TGCAGTGCTAGAGGGACAGGGGACACTGAAGCTTTCTTT. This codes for CSARGTGDTEAFF.

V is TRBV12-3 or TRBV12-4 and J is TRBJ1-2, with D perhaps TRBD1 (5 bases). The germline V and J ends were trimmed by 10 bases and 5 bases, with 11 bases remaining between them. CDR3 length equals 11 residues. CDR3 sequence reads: CATLGGYGYTF. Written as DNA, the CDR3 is TGTGCCACCTTGGGGGGTTATGGCTACACCTTC.

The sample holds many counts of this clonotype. The CDR3 is CSANLGWGIQETQYF. CDR3 nucleotide sequence: TGCAGTGCTAACCTGGGGTGGGGGATCCAAGAGACCCAGTACTTC. This chain links TRBV20-1 with TRBJ2-5; TRBD1 or TRBD2 may be the D gene (5 bases each). The ends were cut back, 4 bases at V and 1 base at J, with 16 bases in the middle. The CDR3 runs to 15 residues. Germline lookup yields CDR1 DFQATT and CDR2 SNEGSKA (reference sequence).

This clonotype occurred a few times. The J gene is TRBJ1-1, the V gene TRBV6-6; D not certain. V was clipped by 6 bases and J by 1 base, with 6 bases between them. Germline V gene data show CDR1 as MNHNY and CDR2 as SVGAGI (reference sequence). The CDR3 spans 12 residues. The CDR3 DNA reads TGTGCCAGCAGCAAAAAGAACACTGAAGCTTTCTTT. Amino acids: CASSKKNTEAFF.

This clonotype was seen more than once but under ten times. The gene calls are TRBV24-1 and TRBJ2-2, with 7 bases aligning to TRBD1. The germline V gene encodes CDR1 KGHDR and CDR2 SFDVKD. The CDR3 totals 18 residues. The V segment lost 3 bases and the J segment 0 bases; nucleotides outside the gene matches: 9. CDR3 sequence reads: CATSDPWGTEANTGELFF. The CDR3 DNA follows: TGTGCCACCAGTGATCCTTGGGGGACAGAAGCGAACACCGGGGAGCTGTTTTTT.

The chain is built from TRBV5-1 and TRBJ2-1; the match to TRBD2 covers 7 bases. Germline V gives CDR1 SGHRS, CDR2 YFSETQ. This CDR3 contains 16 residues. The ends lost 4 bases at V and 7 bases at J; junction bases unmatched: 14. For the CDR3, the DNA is TGCGCCAGCAGCCTACCACGCGGGGGAGGCCTTAATGAGCAGTTCTTC. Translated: CASSLPRGGGLNEQFF.

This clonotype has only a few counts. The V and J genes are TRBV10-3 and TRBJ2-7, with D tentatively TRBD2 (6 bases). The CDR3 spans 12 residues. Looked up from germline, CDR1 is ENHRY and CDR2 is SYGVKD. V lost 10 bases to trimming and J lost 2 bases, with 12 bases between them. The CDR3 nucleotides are TGTGCCACCCGGGACTCTACCTACGAGCAGTACTTC. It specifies CATRDSTYEQYF.

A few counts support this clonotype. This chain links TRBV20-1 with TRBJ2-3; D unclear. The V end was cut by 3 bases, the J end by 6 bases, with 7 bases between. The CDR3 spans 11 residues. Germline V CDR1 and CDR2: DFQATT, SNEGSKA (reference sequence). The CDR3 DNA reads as TGCAGTGCTAGCCTCTGGGATACGCAGTATTTT. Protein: CSASLWDTQYF.

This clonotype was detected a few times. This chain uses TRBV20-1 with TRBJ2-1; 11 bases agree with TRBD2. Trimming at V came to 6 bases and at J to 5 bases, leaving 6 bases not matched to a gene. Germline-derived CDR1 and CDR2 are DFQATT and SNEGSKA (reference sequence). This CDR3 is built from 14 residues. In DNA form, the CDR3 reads TGCAGTGCGACAACTAGCGGGGGTAACAATGAGCAGTTCTTC. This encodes CSATTSGGNNEQFF.

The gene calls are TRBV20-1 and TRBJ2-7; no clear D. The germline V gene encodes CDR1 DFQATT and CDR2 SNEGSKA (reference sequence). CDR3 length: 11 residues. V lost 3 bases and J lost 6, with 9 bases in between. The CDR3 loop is CSASMSSEQYF. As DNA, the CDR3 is TGCAGTGCTAGTATGAGCTCCGAGCAGTACTTC.